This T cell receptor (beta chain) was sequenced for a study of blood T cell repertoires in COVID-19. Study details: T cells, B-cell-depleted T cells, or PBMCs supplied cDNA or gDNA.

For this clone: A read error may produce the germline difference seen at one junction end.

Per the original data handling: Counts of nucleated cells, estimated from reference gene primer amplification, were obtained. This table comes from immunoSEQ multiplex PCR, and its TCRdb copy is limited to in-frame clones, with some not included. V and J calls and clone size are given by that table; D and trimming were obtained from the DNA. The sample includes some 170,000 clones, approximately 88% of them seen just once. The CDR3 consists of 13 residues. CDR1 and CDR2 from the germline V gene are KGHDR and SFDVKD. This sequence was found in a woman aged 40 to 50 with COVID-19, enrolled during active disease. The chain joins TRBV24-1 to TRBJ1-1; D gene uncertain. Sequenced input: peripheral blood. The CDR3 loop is CATSDSVTTLRLF. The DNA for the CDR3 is TGTGCCACCAGTGATTCGGTTACCACCCTTCGTCTCTTT.